A selection of T cell receptor beta chains follows, all from one sample in a study of T cells in Graves' hyperthyroidism and ophthalmopathy. Using its own MiXCR run on the multiplex PCR reads, TCRdb lists one record per CDR3 protein. The sample includes about 150,000 distinct CDR3 sequences, about 20% of them seen just once. Sequencing used blood. The receptor set was obtained from a woman in her forties or fifties with Graves' hyperthyroidism that later progressed to Graves' ophthalmopathy. The conserved cysteine and the conserved F or W are not part of the CDR3 here. Each record gives: V gene, J gene, CDR3 protein.

V: TRBV28
J: TRBJ2-1
CDR3: ASSFFGLAGGNEQF

V: TRBV5-1
J: TRBJ1-5
CDR3: ASSLVSGQPQH

V: TRBV12-3/TRBV12-4
J: TRBJ1-4
CDR3: ASSARTGRKEKLF

V: TRBV2
J: TRBJ2-5
CDR3: ASRKLQETQY

V: TRBV7-9
J: TRBJ1-4
CDR3: ASSAYRGSNEKLF

V: TRBV6-1
J: TRBJ2-2
CDR3: ASQAGVRTNRLTGELF

V: TRBV11-2
J: TRBJ2-1
CDR3: ASSLLSGSNEQF

V: TRBV2
J: TRBJ2-7
CDR3: ASSEAETGLSYEQY

V: TRBV6-1
J: TRBJ1-5
CDR3: ATLPVPGQGIRSNQPQH

V: TRBV6-1
J: TRBJ2-1
CDR3: ASTRVPYNEQF

V: TRBV2
J: TRBJ2-7
CDR3: ASNPSESYEQY

V: TRBV20-1
J: TRBJ2-1
CDR3: SARGDIESYNEQF

V: TRBV2
J: TRBJ2-1
CDR3: ATGEVYEQF

V: TRBV10-3
J: TRBJ1-4
CDR3: ATRGQANEKLF

V: TRBV7-9
J: TRBJ1-1
CDR3: ASSSALGYTEAF

V: TRBV20-1
J: TRBJ2-7
CDR3: SARDPGGDPYEQY

V: TRBV29-1
J: TRBJ2-1
CDR3: SVSSQSSYNEQF

V: TRBV7-9
J: TRBJ2-7
CDR3: ASSLRGGATHEQY

V: TRBV28
J: TRBJ2-7
CDR3: ASSLTNEQY

V: TRBV28
J: TRBJ1-2
CDR3: ASRTESNGYT

V: TRBV5-5
J: TRBJ2-2
CDR3: ASSSGQGARGELF

V: TRBV9
J: TRBJ2-2
CDR3: ASSVVADTGELF

V: TRBV27
J: TRBJ2-2
CDR3: ASSFISSLNTGELF

V: TRBV10-3
J: TRBJ2-2
CDR3: AISESRFLNTGELF

V: TRBV28
J: TRBJ1-5
CDR3: ASRRPGTGLSQPQH

V: TRBV19
J: TRBJ2-1
CDR3: ASSGGGDYNEQF

V: TRBV28
J: TRBJ1-5
CDR3: ASRGGVNQPQH

V: TRBV2
J: TRBJ2-5
CDR3: ASKLTSPIRETQY

V: TRBV27
J: TRBJ2-1
CDR3: ASSLRAGVNEQF

V: TRBV7-2
J: TRBJ2-7
CDR3: ASSLTLRTSGTSYEQY

V: TRBV5-1
J: TRBJ2-7
CDR3: ASSLWAGGNGGGYEQY

V: TRBV20-1
J: TRBJ2-7
CDR3: SARDGGSSSYEQY

V: TRBV20-1
J: TRBJ2-1
CDR3: SAPTGTSRYNEQF

V: TRBV9
J: TRBJ2-3
CDR3: ASSESGGSGSFSTQY

V: TRBV5-1
J: TRBJ1-2
CDR3: ASSPAQAGYT

V: TRBV5-6
J: TRBJ2-7
CDR3: ASSLGQGFNYEQY

V: TRBV29-1
J: TRBJ1-2
CDR3: SVSDRGPDYGYT

V: TRBV11-2
J: TRBJ1-4
CDR3: ASSLVRGLTNEKLF

V: TRBV7-9
J: TRBJ2-3
CDR3: ASSLRTSGGSTDTQY

V: TRBV15
J: TRBJ2-1
CDR3: ATSGGTSGITWGNEQF

V: TRBV6-1
J: TRBJ2-5
CDR3: ASSRRRLQETQY

V: TRBV19
J: TRBJ1-5
CDR3: ASSRQNSNQPQH

V: TRBV28
J: TRBJ2-7
CDR3: ASSLFPAGGYEQY

V: TRBV5-1
J: TRBJ2-1
CDR3: ASSLGAGVPYNEQF

V: TRBV3-1
J: TRBJ2-3
CDR3: ASSRGPFGGSTDTQY

V: TRBV7-2
J: TRBJ1-5
CDR3: ASSLRPAGNQPQH

V: TRBV20-1
J: TRBJ2-2
CDR3: SAPPQGVVTGELF

V: TRBV7-9
J: TRBJ2-1
CDR3: ASSFGRVNEQF

V: TRBV5-1
J: TRBJ1-1
CDR3: ASSLMGAANTEAF

V: TRBV25-1
J: TRBJ2-7
CDR3: ASSEIGAGPSYEQY

V: TRBV9
J: TRBJ2-7
CDR3: ASSVDSGQGYEQY

V: TRBV19
J: TRBJ2-1
CDR3: ASSMGAGPNEQF

V: TRBV20-1
J: TRBJ2-7
CDR3: SARAFLAGARSYEQY

V: TRBV30
J: TRBJ2-5
CDR3: AWSFRDRGTSGNSRGY

V: TRBV2
J: TRBJ2-1
CDR3: ASSGQGADNEQF

V: TRBV7-9
J: TRBJ2-7
CDR3: ASRGQGVLEQY